The rows below give T cell receptor beta chains drawn from one sample of a study of identical twins. TCRdb recomputed calls from the 5' RACE reads with MiXCR, one row per CDR3 protein. The data show under 300,000 distinct CDR3 sequences, over 12% seen once. The source material was memory (CD45RO+) T cells sorted from blood. The receptors come from a woman younger than 35 in good health. Both conserved end residues are part of each CDR3. The order of the fields is J gene, CDR3 length, D gene, clone size, V gene, CDR3 protein, CDR3 DNA. A D gene is named only where the DNA matches it firmly. A clone size is listed for some rows: how often the clone was seen (once, few, many), or a class if it is expanded.

J: TRBJ1-2
length: 13
D: NA
size: few
V: TRBV15
CDR3: CATSRGGRDGYTF
DNA: TGTGCCACCAGCAGAGGAGGGAGGGACGGCTACACCTTC

J: TRBJ1-1
length: 13
D: NA
size: NA
V: TRBV9
CDR3: CASSVVIGLGAFF
DNA: TGTGCCAGCAGCGTAGTAATAGGTCTGGGGGCTTTCTTT

J: TRBJ2-1
length: 15
D: TRBD2
size: NA
V: TRBV6-1
CDR3: CASSEYSGGAGEQFF
DNA: TGTGCCAGCAGTGAATACAGCGGGGGGGCAGGTGAGCAGTTCTTC

J: TRBJ1-2
length: 14
D: NA
size: NA
V: TRBV27
CDR3: CASRASTANYGYTF
DNA: TGTGCCAGCAGGGCCAGTACAGCTAACTATGGCTACACCTTC

J: TRBJ2-1
length: 13
D: TRBD2
size: NA
V: TRBV20-1
CDR3: CSARAPAGNEQFF
DNA: TGCAGTGCTAGGGCCCCAGCGGGGAATGAGCAGTTCTTC

J: TRBJ2-3
length: 14
D: NA
size: NA
V: TRBV5-1
CDR3: CASSLDDSVNTQYF
DNA: TGCGCCAGCAGCTTGGACGATAGCGTGAATACGCAGTATTTT

J: TRBJ2-1
length: 15
D: NA
size: few
V: TRBV3-1
CDR3: CASSQVPWDFRAQFF
DNA: TGTGCCAGCAGCCAAGTCCCTTGGGACTTTAGGGCCCAGTTCTTC

J: TRBJ1-4
length: 16
D: TRBD1
size: NA
V: TRBV5-8
CDR3: CASSSGTAPTNEKLFF
DNA: TGTGCCAGCAGCTCTGGGACAGCTCCAACTAATGAAAAACTGTTTTTT

J: TRBJ1-2
length: 12
D: NA
size: NA
V: TRBV7-2
CDR3: CASSLLVRGYTF
DNA: TGTGCCAGCAGCTTATTAGTTCGGGGCTACACCTTC

J: TRBJ2-7
length: 15
D: NA
size: NA
V: TRBV19
CDR3: CASSPVVWGTYEQYF
DNA: TGTGCCAGTAGCCCAGTCGTCTGGGGGACCTACGAGCAGTACTTC

J: TRBJ2-7
length: 10
D: NA
size: many
V: TRBV27
CDR3: CASSFPLQYF
DNA: TGTGCCAGCAGTTTTCCCCTGCAGTACTTC